This T cell receptor beta chain was retrieved from a study of blood T cell repertoires in COVID-19. Whole-study context: COVID-19 samples collected from the United States, Italy and Spain covered acute and convalescent phases.

Original methodology: By means of reference gene primer amplification, nucleated cell counts were estimated. The method was immunoSEQ multiplex PCR; TCRdb's version includes in-frame clones alone and lacks a portion of them. Clone size and the V and J calls come from that table; the DNA yielded D and trimming. The sample holds 140,000 to 150,000 clones, around 82% seen once. The sequenced sample consisted of peripheral blood. The origin of this receptor is a human donor with acute or convalescent COVID-19. The donor label of this sample is uncertain.

CDR3 protein: CASSPTPYEQYF. In DNA form, the CDR3 reads TGTGCCAGCAGCCCGACTCCCTACGAGCAGTACTTC. This chain joins TRBV11-2 and TRBJ2-7; no definite D call. V was cut by 5 bases and J by 2 bases, with 7 bases left in between. Germline assignment: CDR1 SGHAT and CDR2 FQNNGV. The CDR3 loop spans 12 amino acids. The full variable domain, completed using reference TRBV11-2 and TRBJ2-7, is EAGVAQSPRYKIIEKRQSVAFWCNPISGHATLYWYQQILGQGPKLLIQFQNNGVVDDSQLPKDRFSAERLKGVDSTLKIQPAKLEDSAVYLCASSPTPYEQYFGPGTRLTVT.